Presented here are 14 T cell receptor beta chains from one specimen sequenced in a study of cytomegalovirus exposure and HLA in healthy donors. 60 Vbeta and 13 Jbeta primers were used in PCR. Clones were read by immunoSEQ multiplex PCR, and TCRdb kept only the in-frame ones, dropping some. Its clone listing holds approximately 52,000 clones. The sample was PBMCs. The source is a woman between 55 and 75 years old in good health and CMV-seropositive.

The chain joins TRBV28 to TRBJ2-7; 10 positions match TRBD1. Germline V gives CDR1 MDHEN, CDR2 SYDVKM. Trimming removed 2 bases from V and 7 bases from J; junction bases left unmatched: 8. This CDR3 comprises 15 residues. The CDR3 DNA sequence: TGTGCCAGCAGTTTACCGACAGGGGGCGCGGGGGAGCAGTACTTC. Translation: CASSLPTGGAGEQYF.

The rearrangement uses TRBV9 and TRBJ1-1; 8 bases are a match to TRBD1. Per germline, CDR1 SGDLS and CDR2 YYNGEE. The CDR3 contains 15 residues. With 3 bases clipped from V and 2 bases from J, the junction kept 6 bases outside the gene matches. The CDR3 region is CASSGIGQGNTEAFF. The CDR3 DNA is TGTGCCAGCAGCGGTATTGGACAGGGAAACACTGAAGCTTTCTTT.

This chain links TRBV4-1 with TRBJ2-2; weak D call: TRBD2 (5 bases). This CDR3 has 15 amino acids. The V gene's germline CDR1 is MGHRA and CDR2 YSYEKL. Deletions cut 0 bases from V and 4 bases from J, with 9 bases between. The CDR3 loop is CASSQEASPTGELFF. The CDR3 nucleotides are TGCGCCAGCAGCCAAGAGGCTAGCCCCACCGGGGAGCTGTTTTTT.

This chain uses TRBV6-6 with TRBJ2-2, with a tentative D call TRBD1 (5 bases). The CDR3 has 14 amino acids. V lost 5 bases and J lost 6, with 13 bases in between. CDR1 and CDR2 from the germline V gene are MNHNY and SVGAGI (reference sequence). Here the CDR3 DNA reads TGTGCCAGCAGTCAGCGCCAGGGTGCCGGGGAGCTGTTTTTT. The encoded protein is CASSQRQGAGELFF.

This chain connects TRBV19 to TRBJ1-1; tentative D call: TRBD1 (6 bases). The CDR3 extends over 12 amino acids. V was clipped by 2 bases and J by 8 bases, with 9 bases between them. Germline assignment: CDR1 LNHDA and CDR2 SQIVND (reference sequence). The CDR3: CASSIFGTEAFF. DNA of the CDR3: TGTGCCAGTAGTATATTCGGGACAGAAGCTTTCTTT. The complete variable domain, with remaining parts taken from reference TRBV19 and TRBJ1-1, reads DGGITQSPKYLFRKEGQNVTLSCEQNLNHDAMYWYRQDPGQGLRLIYYSQIVNDFQKGDIAEGYSVSREKKESFPLTVTSAQKNPTAFYLCASSIFGTEAFFGQGTRLTVV.

The chain couples TRBV11-3 to TRBJ2-7, with 7 bases fitting TRBD2. This CDR3 spans 14 amino acids. The germline V gene encodes CDR1 SGHNT and CDR2 YENEEA. Unmatched junction bases numbered 6, after V lost 5 bases and J lost 2 bases. CDR3 sequence (DNA): TGTGCCAGCAGCACTCGGGGGGTCGCCTACGAGCAGTACTTC. Encoded protein: CASSTRGVAYEQYF.

The chain employs TRBV5-5 and TRBJ1-4, with D unresolved. Germline values: CDR1 SGHKS, CDR2 YYEKEE (reference sequence). Trimming left V 1 base short and J 4 bases short, with 8 bases between. The CDR3 totals 14 residues. The CDR3 loop reads CASSLKESNEKLFF. Here the CDR3 DNA reads TGTGCCAGCAGCTTGAAGGAGAGTAATGAAAAACTGTTTTTT.

V and J are TRBV27 and TRBJ1-4; TRBD1 matches at 9 bases. The CDR3 runs to 14 residues. V was clipped by 2 bases and J by 5 bases; unmatched bases: 0. Germline CDR1 and CDR2: MNHEY and SMNVEV (reference sequence). The CDR3 DNA follows: TGTGCCAGCAGTTTAGGGACAGGGAATGAAAAACTGTTTTTT. Its translation: CASSLGTGNEKLFF.

Worth noting for this clone: Other DNA sequences in this sample translate to the same CDR3. This rearrangement joins TRBV29-1 to TRBJ1-1; D call uncertain. The germline V and J ends were trimmed by 5 bases and 0 bases, with 13 bases remaining between them. Germline CDR1 and CDR2: SQVTM and ANQGSEA. This CDR3 has 14 residues. In DNA, the CDR3 is TGCAGCGTTCAGATATCCGGGATGAACACTGAAGCTTTCTTT. Translating it yields CSVQISGMNTEAFF.

DNA for the CDR3: TGTGCCATCAGTTGGGACAGTGAAAAACTGTTTTTT. Its translation: CAISWDSEKLFF. The chain joins TRBV10-3 to TRBJ1-4; TRBD1 matches at 7 bases. CDR1 ENHRY and CDR2 SYGVKD come from the germline V gene. Trimming removed 5 bases from V and 7 bases from J; junction bases left unmatched: 1. This CDR3 is 12 amino acids long.

The V gene is TRBV4-3, the J gene TRBJ1-5; D unresolved. Germline CDR1 LGHNA, CDR2 YSLEER. V was clipped by 0 bases and J by 0 bases, with 3 bases between them. This CDR3 has 14 residues. DNA for the CDR3: TGCGCCAGCAGCCAAGACTTTAGCAATCAGCCCCAGCATTTT. It translates to CASSQDFSNQPQHF.

The chain has TRBV5-4 and TRBJ2-3; D possibly corresponds to TRBD2 (5 bases). The CDR3 extends over 13 amino acids. V was pared by 3 bases and J by 4 bases, with 9 bases between. The germline V gene has CDR1 SGHNT and CDR2 YYREEE (reference sequence). CDR3 region: CASSYQEADTQYF. The CDR3 region has the DNA TGTGCCAGCAGCTATCAGGAGGCAGATACGCAGTATTTT.

The chain employs TRBV29-1 and TRBJ2-3, with 9 bases aligning to TRBD2. Trimming removed 4 bases from V and 4 bases from J; junction bases left unmatched: 12. In germline, CDR1 is SQVTM, CDR2 ANQGSEA. The CDR3 covers 16 residues. CDR3 in amino acids: CSVASGAFSLADTQYF. The CDR3 DNA follows: TGCAGCGTTGCTAGCGGGGCCTTCTCCCTCGCAGATACGCAGTATTTT.

The chain employs TRBV5-1 and TRBJ2-4; 7 bases map to TRBD1. Germline CDR1 SGHRS, CDR2 YFSETQ. Unmatched junction bases numbered 7, after V lost 0 bases and J lost 7 bases. The CDR3 has 15 residues. CDR3 sequence (DNA): TGCGCCAGCAGCTTGGCCGATACAGGGGCGAACATTCAGTACTTC. It is translated as CASSLADTGANIQYF.